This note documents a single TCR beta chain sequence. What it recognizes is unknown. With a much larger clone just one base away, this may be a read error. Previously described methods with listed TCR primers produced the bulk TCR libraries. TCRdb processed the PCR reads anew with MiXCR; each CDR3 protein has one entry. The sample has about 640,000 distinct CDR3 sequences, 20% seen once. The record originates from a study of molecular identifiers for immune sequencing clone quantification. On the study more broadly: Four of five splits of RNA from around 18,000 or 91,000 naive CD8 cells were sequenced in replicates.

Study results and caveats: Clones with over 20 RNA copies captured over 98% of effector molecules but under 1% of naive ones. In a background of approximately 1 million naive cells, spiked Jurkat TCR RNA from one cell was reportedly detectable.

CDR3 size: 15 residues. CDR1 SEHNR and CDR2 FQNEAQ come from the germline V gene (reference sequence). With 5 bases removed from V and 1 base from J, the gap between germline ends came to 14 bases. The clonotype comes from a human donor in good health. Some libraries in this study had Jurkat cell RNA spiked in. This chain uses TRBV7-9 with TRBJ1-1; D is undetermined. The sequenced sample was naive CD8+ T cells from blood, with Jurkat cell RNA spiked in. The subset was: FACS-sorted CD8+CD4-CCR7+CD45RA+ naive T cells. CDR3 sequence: CASSPQAGSNTEAFF. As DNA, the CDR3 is TGTGCCAGCAGCCCCCAGGCGGGTTCGAACACTGAAGCTTTCTTT.